The 6 T cell receptor beta chains below all came from one sample that was sequenced in a study of T cells after posttransplantation cyclophosphamide. The repertoire was sequenced with immunoSEQ multiplex PCR; TCRdb's copy has only in-frame clones and lacks some. The data show about 3,100 clones, with none appearing a single time. A marrow graft followed busulfan-fludarabine conditioning, with cyclophosphamide on days +3 and +4. Sequences were derived from PBMCs, sampled after allogeneic stem cell transplant with posttransplant cyclophosphamide. The receptors stem from a male patient aged 25 to 39 who received an allogeneic stem cell transplant from a related donor, was CMV-positive, and had acute GVHD only. Among the T cells, some may be from the graft donor.

Sample share makes this clone medium-sized. This chain connects TRBV5-5 to TRBJ2-5, with D possibly being TRBD2 (5 bases). V was trimmed by 1 base and J by 5 bases, leaving 21 bases between them. Looked up from germline, CDR1 is SGHKS and CDR2 is YYEKEE (reference sequence). The CDR3 spans 17 residues. CDR3 bases: TGTGCCAGCAGCTTGCAGGCTTCTAGCCTCCCCGGTGAGACCCAGTACTTC. Its translation is CASSLQASSLPGETQYF.

This clone counts as medium-sized. This chain connects TRBV19 to TRBJ2-1; 7 positions match TRBD2. Germline V lookup: CDR1 LNHDA, CDR2 SQIVND (reference sequence). This CDR3 has 13 residues. Unmatched junction bases numbered 5, after V lost 0 bases and J lost 12 bases. The CDR3 loop is CASSIEFRGVQFF. CDR3 sequence (DNA): TGTGCCAGTAGTATAGAATTCCGGGGGGTGCAGTTCTTC.

This clone occurred many times. J is TRBJ1-1 and V is TRBV5-1; D is uncertain. This CDR3 is built from 17 residues. Per germline, CDR1 SGHRS and CDR2 YFSETQ. Trimming removed 4 bases from V and 1 base from J, with 20 bases in between. CDR3 DNA sequence: TGCGCCAGCAGCATCCTTAGTCACCGGGTTTCGAACACTGAAGCTTTCTTT. Translated, it gives CASSILSHRVSNTEAFF.

In its sample, this clone ranks as medium-sized. The V call is TRBV10-1, the J call TRBJ2-6, with D uncertain. CDR3 length: 18 amino acids. Trimming left V 1 base short and J 0 bases short, with 13 bases between. The germline CDR1 and CDR2 sequences are WNHNN and SYGVQD (reference sequence). As DNA, the CDR3 is TGCGCCAGCAGTGAGTTTCGGCAGGCGTCCTCTGGGGCCAACGTCCTGACTTTC. The encoded protein is CASSEFRQASSGANVLTF.

This clone is categorized as medium-sized. The chain carries TRBV6-5 and TRBJ2-7; 7 bases agree with TRBD1. V lost 5 bases and J lost 6; bases outside the gene matches: 10. The CDR3 contains 14 residues. Germline assignment: CDR1 MNHEY and CDR2 SVGAGI. The CDR3 is CASSPRQGAVEQYF. The CDR3 DNA reads TGTGCCAGCAGTCCCCGACAGGGTGCGGTCGAGCAGTACTTC.

This clone was recorded at least ten times. V and J are TRBV5-6 and TRBJ1-2, with a weak D call TRBD1 (6 bases). The CDR3 is 13 residues long. V gave up 4 bases and J gave up 6 bases, with 13 bases separating them. From germline, CDR1 is SGHDT and CDR2 YYEEEE. The CDR3 sequence is CASSLAGGHGYTF. The CDR3 DNA reads as TGTGCCAGCAGCCTGGCCGGGGGGCATGGCTACACCTTC.